Presented here are 23 T cell receptor beta chains from one specimen sequenced in a study of CD8+ T cells in alopecia areata. Investigators isolated RNA and reverse transcribed it into cDNA to act as the sequencing template. TCRdb's copy holds only in-frame clones and misses some; the assay was immunoSEQ multiplex PCR. Among a few hundred thousand clones listed, 35% to 40% were seen once. The treatment was: oral pan-JAK inhibitor, 5-10 mg twice daily. The sequencing here drew on CD4+ T cells sorted from blood, taken between weeks 30 and 35, from a patient treated with tofacitinib. These receptors were collected from a human donor with alopecia areata.

This clone was observed a handful of times. This chain connects TRBV4-1 to TRBJ2-5, with D perhaps being TRBD1 or TRBD2 (5 bases each). V lost 6 bases and J lost 1, with 21 bases in between. CDR1 and CDR2 from the germline V gene are MGHRA and YSYEKL. The length of the CDR3 is 17 residues. The CDR3 loop reads CASREWPGRGLQETQYF. CDR3 bases: TGCGCCAGCAGGGAATGGCCAGGGAGAGGACTCCAAGAGACCCAGTACTTC.

The rearrangement joins TRBV9 to TRBJ2-2, with a weak D call TRBD2 (6 bases). Germline V gene sequence: CDR1 SGDLS, CDR2 YYNGEE. The CDR3 runs 16 residues. Trimming pared 0 bases from V and 2 bases from J, leaving 11 bases between. In DNA, the CDR3 is TGTGCCAGCAGCGTAGATTCCGGGAGAAACACCGGGGAGCTGTTTTTT. It yields the protein CASSVDSGRNTGELFF.

V and J are TRBV6-5 and TRBJ1-1, with D uncertain. Trimming took off 6 bases at V and 0 bases at J, with 11 bases between the two ends. CDR3 length: 14 amino acids. In germline, CDR1 is MNHEY, CDR2 SVGAGI. The DNA of the CDR3 is TGTGCCAGCAGCCTTGAGAGTGTGAACACTGAAGCTTTCTTT. Translated: CASSLESVNTEAFF.

The chain employs TRBV27 and TRBJ2-7; D is ambiguous. Trimming shortened V by 6 bases and J by 4 bases, and 13 bases separated the two germline ends. CDR3 size: 13 residues. Germline V gives CDR1 MNHEY, CDR2 SMNVEV (reference sequence). The CDR3, as DNA: TGTGCCAGCAGCGTTGATTGGGGTTACGAGCAGTACTTC. It is translated as CASSVDWGYEQYF.

As DNA, the CDR3 is TGTGCCAGCAGCTACGGACCCTGGGGACAGCCCCAGCATTTT. Encoded protein: CASSYGPWGQPQHF. The chain couples TRBV7-9 to TRBJ1-5; no reliable D call. This CDR3 has 14 residues. CDR1 SEHNR and CDR2 FQNEAQ come from the germline V gene (reference sequence). V was clipped by 4 bases and J by 7 bases, with 14 bases between them.

The chain carries TRBV7-2 and TRBJ2-7; D is possibly TRBD2 (5 bases). The V gene lost 5 bases and the J gene lost 2 bases, with 13 bases spanning the gap. Germline V CDR1 and CDR2: SGHTA, FQGNSA. This CDR3 comprises 14 residues. CDR3 residues: CASSPLGVPYEQYF. DNA of the CDR3: TGTGCCAGCAGCCCACTCGGGGTCCCCTACGAGCAGTACTTC.

The sample holds many counts of this clone. The chain links TRBV14 to TRBJ2-1, with no clear D. Germline V CDR1 and CDR2: SGHDN, FVKESK. V gave up 1 base and J gave up 7 bases, with 2 bases separating them. This CDR3 comprises 11 residues. The CDR3 protein is CASSQGNEQFF. The DNA of the CDR3 is TGTGCCAGCAGCCAAGGAAATGAGCAGTTCTTC. Filled out from reference TRBV14 and TRBJ2-1, the complete variable domain reads EAGVTQFPSHSVIEKGQTVTLRCDPISGHDNLYWYRRVMGKEIKFLLHFVKESKQDESGMPNNRFLAERTGGTYSTLKVQPAELEDSGVYFCASSQGNEQFFGPGTRLTVL.

This clone was detected only a few times. The V and J genes are TRBV27 and TRBJ1-1; D is unresolved. Trimming shortened V by 3 bases and J by 5 bases, and 13 bases separated the two germline ends. Germline V gives CDR1 MNHEY, CDR2 SMNVEV (reference sequence). The CDR3 is 14 amino acids. CDR3 sequence: CASSFVGEGTEAFF. CDR3 coding DNA: TGTGCCAGCAGTTTTGTAGGAGAAGGGACTGAAGCTTTCTTT.

The table lists this clone with a few counts. The V gene is TRBV6-1, the J gene TRBJ2-1; 11 positions agree with TRBD2. The CDR3 is 14 amino acids. CDR1 and CDR2 (germline): MNHNS, SASEGT. J gave up 4 bases and V 7 bases, and 3 bases lay outside the gene matches. CDR3 DNA: TGTGCCAGCACCACTAGCGGGAGATACAATGAGCAGTTCTTC. Translation: CASTTSGRYNEQFF.

This clone is a singleton in its sample. The rearrangement uses TRBV30 and TRBJ2-1, with D perhaps matching TRBD2 (5 bases). The CDR3 covers 11 residues. Trimming removed 2 bases at V and 6 bases at J, with 5 bases between. CDR1 and CDR2 from the germline V gene are GTSNPN and SVGIG (reference sequence). In DNA, the CDR3 is TGTGCCTGGAGTAGCGGCAATGAGCAGTTCTTC. This gives the protein CAWSSGNEQFF.

With regard to this clone: One junction end does not reproduce the germline sequence, and a read error may be involved. DNA for the CDR3: TGTGCTAGCAGCTTAGCGAAGGGGACGTCCTACGAGCAGTACTTC. This codes for CASSLAKGTSYEQYF. V and J are TRBV7-7 and TRBJ2-7; D might be TRBD1 or TRBD2, each matching 5 bases. The CDR3 sequence is 15 residues long. Germline V gene lookup returns CDR1 SSHAT and CDR2 FNYEAQ (reference sequence).

This clone occurred a few times. V and J are TRBV30 and TRBJ2-7, with 7 bases aligning to TRBD1. Germline V gene data show CDR1 as GTSNPN and CDR2 as SVGIG (reference sequence). The length of the CDR3 is 14 residues. The CDR3 spells CAYNRDSSFHEQYF. The DNA for the CDR3 is TGTGCGTATAACCGGGACAGCTCCTTCCACGAGCAGTACTTC. The whole variable domain, remainder taken from reference TRBV30 and TRBJ2-7, is SQTIHQWPATLVQPVGSPLSLECTVEGTSNPNLYWYRQAAGRGLQLLFYSVGIGQISSEVPQNLSASRPQDRQFILSSKKLLLSDSGFYLCAYNRDSSFHEQYFGPGTRLTVT.

Turning to this clone: This same CDR3 is encoded by further DNA sequences in the sample. This sequence joins TRBV5-1 and TRBJ2-1, with no clear D. V gave up 0 bases and J gave up 3 bases, with 4 bases separating them. CDR1 and CDR2 (germline): SGHRS, YFSETQ. This CDR3 is 13 amino acids long. CDR3 in amino acids: CASSLDGYNEQFF. CDR3 sequence (DNA): TGCGCCAGCAGCTTGGATGGCTACAATGAGCAGTTCTTC.

This clone was recorded once. The chain is built from TRBV6-5 and TRBJ2-6; D call uncertain. CDR1 and CDR2 from the germline V gene are MNHEY and SVGAGI. Trimming shortened V by 2 bases and J by 1 base, and 6 bases separated the two germline ends. This CDR3 region has 15 residues. CDR3 protein: CASSYKGSGANVLTF. CDR3 sequence (DNA): TGTGCCAGCAGTTACAAGGGATCTGGGGCCAACGTCCTGACTTTC.

The chain carries TRBV5-1 and TRBJ2-2; D uncertain. Trimming stripped 5 bases from V and 2 bases from J, with 7 bases between. There are 13 residues in the CDR3. The germline V gene encodes CDR1 SGHRS and CDR2 YFSETQ. The chain's CDR3 is CASSRGNTGELFF. The CDR3, as DNA: TGCGCCAGCAGTCGAGGTAACACCGGGGAGCTGTTTTTT.

This clone was seen at least ten times. V usage is TRBV6-5 and J usage is TRBJ2-7, with D tentatively TRBD1 (7 bases). Trimming pared 5 bases from V and 5 bases from J, leaving 19 bases between. This CDR3 contains 15 residues. CDR1 MNHEY and CDR2 SVGAGI come from the germline V gene. CDR3 loop: CASSTRQGGQDEQYF. CDR3 DNA sequence: TGTGCCAGCAGTACCAGACAGGGAGGTCAGGACGAGCAGTACTTC.

This clone was recorded a few times. V gene TRBV11-2 combines with J gene TRBJ1-2; D is unresolved. The CDR3 runs 15 residues. Trimming pared 1 base from V and 8 bases from J, leaving 17 bases between. Germline V CDR1 and CDR2: SGHAT, FQNNGV. Written as DNA, the CDR3 is TGTGCCAGCAGCTTAGGGGGAGGGCCCCGGACGGGCTACACCTTC. It codes for CASSLGGGPRTGYTF.

V gene TRBV11-2 combines with J gene TRBJ2-7; D is possibly TRBD2 (5 bases). CDR1 is SGHAT, CDR2 FQNNGV, per germline. This CDR3 contains 15 residues. Trimming removed 6 bases at V and 3 bases at J, with 18 bases between. The CDR3 is CASSLHPGVNYEQYF. The DNA for the CDR3 is TGTGCCAGCAGTCTACACCCCGGGGTGAACTACGAGCAGTACTTC.

This clone was counted a few times. The chain links TRBV19 to TRBJ2-1; D is possibly TRBD2 (6 bases). The V gene's germline CDR1 is LNHDA and CDR2 SQIVND (reference sequence). V was cut by 5 bases and J by 2 bases, with 19 bases left in between. The CDR3 covers 17 residues. CDR3 loop: CASSWFSTSRTYNEQFF. CDR3 DNA sequence: TGTGCCAGTAGTTGGTTCTCGACTAGTAGAACCTACAATGAGCAGTTCTTC.

The rearrangement uses TRBV2 and TRBJ2-3; D is unclear. The germline gives CDR1 SNHLY, CDR2 FYNNEI. V shed 5 bases and J shed 1 base, with 7 bases lying between them. The CDR3 spans 13 residues. In DNA, the CDR3 is TGTGCCAGCAGTCGGCCAGGCACAGATACGCAGTATTTT. This codes for CASSRPGTDTQYF.

This clone was counted at least ten times. This chain links TRBV7-3 with TRBJ2-1; 8 bases match TRBD2. The length of the CDR3 is 16 residues. The V and J ends lost 6 bases and 4 bases, in that order; junction bases with no gene match: 11. Germline CDR1 and CDR2: SGHTA and FQGTGA. CDR3 DNA: TGTGCCAGCAGTTTGCTTAGCGGGGCCTCTTACAATGAGCAGTTCTTC. This sequence encodes CASSLLSGASYNEQFF. Combining the CDR3 with reference TRBV7-3 and TRBJ2-1 gives the whole variable domain GAGVSQTPSNKVTEKGKYVELRCDPISGHTALYWYRQSLGQGPEFLIYFQGTGAADDSGLPNDRFFAVRPEGSVSTLKIQRTERGDSAVYLCASSLLSGASYNEQFFGPGTRLTVL.

V and J are TRBV30 and TRBJ2-1; D could derive from TRBD1 or TRBD2 (5 bases each). The germline gives CDR1 GTSNPN, CDR2 SVGIG (reference sequence). V gave up 4 bases and J gave up 2 bases, with 21 bases separating them. This CDR3 region has 17 residues. The CDR3 loop is CAWTTAREWGTYNEQFF. Written as DNA, the CDR3 is TGTGCCTGGACCACGGCCAGGGAATGGGGGACCTACAATGAGCAGTTCTTC.

Only a few counts were recorded for this clone. CDR3 in DNA: TGCAGCGTGACAGGGTTAGCTAACTATGGCTACACCTTC. This codes for CSVTGLANYGYTF. The chain links TRBV29-1 to TRBJ1-2; 7 nucleotides agree with TRBD1. CDR1 SQVTM and CDR2 ANQGSEA come from the germline V gene. The CDR3 is made up of 13 amino acids. With V trimmed by 6 bases and J by 0 bases, 4 bases remained unmatched.